These T cell receptor beta chains were read from a single sample in a study of T cell repertoires in cytomegalovirus infection. TCRdb re-called the reads with MiXCR, one entry per CDR3 protein. The sample has about 310,000 distinct CDR3 sequences; more than 20% are singletons. No antigens are known for them. Sequencing was performed on cultured PBMCs, taken from culture after CMV antigen stimulation. Every receptor here comes from a human donor in good health (CMV status not recorded). Some clones in this sample may be carry-over from other donors' samples. Both conserved end residues are part of each CDR3.

V gene: TRBV13; J gene: TRBJ2-6; CDR3 protein: CASSLAHSSSGANVLIF
V gene: TRBV27; J gene: TRBJ2-7; CDR3 protein: CASSLTSYSYEQYF
V gene: TRBV5-6; J gene: TRBJ2-5; CDR3 protein: CASSLALEETQYF
V gene: TRBV6-1; J gene: TRBJ1-5; CDR3 protein: CASSARQGAINQPQHF
V gene: TRBV28; J gene: TRBJ1-3; CDR3 protein: CASTSTLPRQGNTIYF
V gene: TRBV6-5; J gene: TRBJ1-2; CDR3 protein: CASSSVRGSGYTF
V gene: TRBV29-1; J gene: TRBJ2-1; CDR3 protein: CSTRLAAAQQFF
V gene: TRBV7-6; J gene: TRBJ2-1; CDR3 protein: CASSKRNYNEQFF
V gene: TRBV7-9; J gene: TRBJ2-2; CDR3 protein: CASSLVGLFTNTGELFF
V gene: TRBV7-8; J gene: TRBJ1-5; CDR3 protein: CASSLAPNQPQHF
V gene: TRBV20-1; J gene: TRBJ2-4; CDR3 protein: CSATKVGDSKNIQYF
V gene: TRBV28; J gene: TRBJ2-7; CDR3 protein: CASNGEVRDPYEQYF
V gene: TRBV20-1; J gene: TRBJ2-1; CDR3 protein: CSARDRGLAGVNEQFF
V gene: TRBV20-1; J gene: TRBJ2-1; CDR3 protein: CSAREASGKSSYNEQFF
V gene: TRBV27; J gene: TRBJ2-6; CDR3 protein: CASRPTGSSGANVLTF
V gene: TRBV29-1; J gene: TRBJ2-1; CDR3 protein: CSVNELAGPF
V gene: TRBV7-2; J gene: TRBJ1-1; CDR3 protein: CASSLVGTPAGTEAFF
V gene: TRBV10-1; J gene: TRBJ2-1; CDR3 protein: CASSESGKSEQFF
V gene: TRBV4-1; J gene: TRBJ1-2; CDR3 protein: CASSQEDGKNYGYTF
V gene: TRBV19; J gene: TRBJ2-1; CDR3 protein: CASSDPGLGSSYNEQFF
V gene: TRBV24-1; J gene: TRBJ2-3; CDR3 protein: CATSLTDTQYF